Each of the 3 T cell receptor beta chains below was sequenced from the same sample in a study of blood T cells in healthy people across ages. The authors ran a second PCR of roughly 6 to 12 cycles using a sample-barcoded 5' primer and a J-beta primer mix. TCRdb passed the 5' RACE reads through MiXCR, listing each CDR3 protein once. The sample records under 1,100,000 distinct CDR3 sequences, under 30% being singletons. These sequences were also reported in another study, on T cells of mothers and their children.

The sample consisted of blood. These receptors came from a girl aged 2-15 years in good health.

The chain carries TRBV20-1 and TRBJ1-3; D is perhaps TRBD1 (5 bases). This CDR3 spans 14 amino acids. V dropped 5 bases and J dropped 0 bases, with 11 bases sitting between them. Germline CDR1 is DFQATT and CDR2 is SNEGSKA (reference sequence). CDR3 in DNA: TGCAGTGCTGGGGGGAGGCTCTCTGGAAACACCATATATTTT. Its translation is CSAGGRLSGNTIYF.

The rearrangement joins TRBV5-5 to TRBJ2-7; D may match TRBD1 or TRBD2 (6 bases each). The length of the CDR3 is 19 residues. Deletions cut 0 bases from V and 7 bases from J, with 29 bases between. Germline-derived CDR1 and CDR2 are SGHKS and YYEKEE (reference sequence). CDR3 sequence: CASSLDIRDGGRGGIEQYF. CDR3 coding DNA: TGTGCCAGCAGCTTGGATATCCGGGACGGAGGACGAGGGGGGATTGAGCAGTACTTC.

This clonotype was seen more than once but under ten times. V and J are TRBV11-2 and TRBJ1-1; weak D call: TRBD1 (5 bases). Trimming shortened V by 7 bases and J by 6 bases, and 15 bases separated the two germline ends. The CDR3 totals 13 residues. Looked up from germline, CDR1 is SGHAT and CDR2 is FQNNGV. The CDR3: CASTGNRDSEAFF. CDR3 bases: TGTGCCAGCACCGGCAACCGGGACTCTGAAGCTTTCTTT.